The 15 T cell receptor beta chains in this list originate from one sample, sequenced in a study of neurological immune-mediated disorders. As to time point: longitudinal time-point 2. TCRdb analysed the 5' RACE reads with MiXCR anew, one entry per CDR3 protein. This sample yields some 60,000 distinct CDR3 sequences, of which roughly 10% are seen a single time; about an eighth belongs to the top ten. The sample taken for sequencing was PBMCs. These receptor sequences come from a man aged 25-45 years in good health.

This clonotype was seen ten or more times. V usage is TRBV9 and J usage is TRBJ2-7, with 11 bases aligning to TRBD1. The germline V gene has CDR1 SGDLS and CDR2 YYNGEE. Trimming cost V 3 bases and J 5 bases; bases outside gene matches: 7. The CDR3 spans 15 residues. CDR3 nucleotide sequence: TGTGCCAGCAGCGGGCCCGGGACAGGGGGTGACGAGCAGTACTTC. It is translated as CASSGPGTGGDEQYF.

In its sample, this clonotype was seen many times. The CDR3, as DNA: TGTGCCAGCAGCGGAAAACCGGGACTAGAAGCAGATACGCAGTATTTT. This encodes CASSGKPGLEADTQYF. The chain has TRBV11-2 and TRBJ2-3; 8 bases map to TRBD2. CDR3 length equals 16 residues. The germline gives CDR1 SGHAT, CDR2 FQNNGV. The V and J ends lost 5 bases and 4 bases, in that order; junction bases with no gene match: 11.

This clonotype has ten or more counts. The CDR3 DNA is TGTGCCAGCAGTAAAATCTTTGGACAGGGCTTTGAAGCTTTCTTT. Residues: CASSKIFGQGFEAFF. This rearrangement joins TRBV28 to TRBJ1-1, with TRBD1 matching over 8 bases. J gave up 7 bases and V 5 bases, and 12 bases lay outside the gene matches. The CDR3 runs to 15 residues. Germline-derived CDR1 and CDR2 are MDHEN and SYDVKM.

This clonotype showed up many times. This chain uses TRBV6-5 with TRBJ1-3; TRBD1 is a possible D gene (5 bases). V dropped 6 bases and J dropped 4 bases, with 25 bases sitting between them. Germline CDR1 MNHEY, CDR2 SVGAGI. There are 18 residues in the CDR3. The CDR3 nucleotides are TGTGCCAGCAGCCCCGTGGCGACCGGGACCACGTCGGGAAACACCATATATTTT. It codes for CASSPVATGTTSGNTIYF.

This clonotype came up many times. The gene calls are TRBV12-3 or TRBV12-4 and TRBJ2-2; 7 bases are a match to TRBD1. V dropped 10 bases and J dropped 4; count of bases not matched to a gene: 9. The CDR3 is 14 residues long. Here the CDR3 reads CATKGAWGTGELFF. Written as DNA, the CDR3 is TGTGCCACGAAGGGGGCCTGGGGCACCGGGGAGCTGTTTTTT.

This clonotype was recorded at least ten times. The rearrangement uses TRBV5-1 and TRBJ2-7, with 11 positions matching TRBD2. The V gene end was trimmed by 6 bases and the J gene end by 0 bases; junction bases not matched to a gene: 8. The CDR3 is made up of 16 amino acids. Germline V gene lookup returns CDR1 SGHRS and CDR2 YFSETQ. The CDR3 sequence: CASNVGLAGGSYEQYF. The CDR3 DNA reads TGCGCCAGCAACGTCGGGCTAGCGGGAGGCTCCTACGAGCAGTACTTC.

This clonotype was detected many times. The V and J genes are TRBV5-6 and TRBJ1-1; 7 nucleotides match TRBD1. This CDR3 is 15 amino acids long. Germline V gene lookup returns CDR1 SGHDT and CDR2 YYEEEE. Losses at the gene ends were 0 bases for V and 2 bases for J; bases not matched to a gene: 4. As DNA, the CDR3 is TGTGCCAGCAGCTTGGCAGGGGGAGACAACACTGAAGCTTTCTTT. Residues: CASSLAGGDNTEAFF.

This clonotype has a count of ten or more. V gene TRBV7-8 combines with J gene TRBJ1-5, with 8 bases identical to TRBD1. The CDR3 runs 15 residues. The germline V gene has CDR1 SGHVS and CDR2 FQNEAQ. The V and J ends lost 4 bases and 4 bases, in that order; junction bases with no gene match: 6. CDR3 DNA: TGTGCCAGCAGCTCAAATACAGGGGGAAATCAGCCCCAGCATTTT. Protein: CASSSNTGGNQPQHF.

This clonotype was seen many times. The chain is built from TRBV12-3 or TRBV12-4 and TRBJ1-5, with TRBD1 matching 12 bases. This CDR3 has 14 residues. V lost 6 bases, J lost 6 bases, and 3 bases stayed unmatched. The CDR3 DNA reads TGTGCCAGCAGGGGACAGGGGGCGAGTCAGCCCCAGCATTTT. It codes for CASRGQGASQPQHF.

This clonotype was found many times. This chain uses TRBV15 with TRBJ1-2; perhaps TRBD1 as D (6 bases). Per germline, CDR1 LNHNV and CDR2 YYDKDF (reference sequence). This CDR3 contains 14 residues. Trimming took off 3 bases at V and 1 base at J, with 9 bases between the two ends. CDR3 nucleotides: TGTGCCACCAGCAGCGGACAGATTAACTATGGCTACACCTTC. Amino acid sequence: CATSSGQINYGYTF.

This clonotype was observed many times. The rearrangement uses TRBV20-1 and TRBJ1-1; maybe TRBD1 (5 bases). The CDR3 runs 16 residues. The germline gives CDR1 DFQATT, CDR2 SNEGSKA (reference sequence). With 0 bases removed from V and 4 bases from J, the gap between germline ends came to 18 bases. CDR3: CSARDLPAGGSTEAFF. As DNA, the CDR3 is TGCAGTGCTAGAGATCTACCCGCGGGGGGATCCACTGAAGCTTTCTTT.

This clonotype has a count of ten or more. J is TRBJ2-5 and V is TRBV5-6; D gene ambiguous. Germline V gives CDR1 SGHDT, CDR2 YYEEEE. V shed 0 bases and J shed 2 bases, with 2 bases lying between them. The CDR3 covers 12 residues. CDR3 loop: CASSLEQETQYF. CDR3 coding DNA: TGTGCCAGCAGCTTGGAACAAGAGACCCAGTACTTC.

This clonotype was observed at least ten times. The rearrangement links TRBV7-9 to TRBJ2-2; D is undetermined. The CDR3 totals 12 residues. Germline V gene data show CDR1 as SEHNR and CDR2 as FQNEAQ (reference sequence). Trimming pared 5 bases from V and 5 bases from J, leaving 6 bases between. Written as DNA, the CDR3 is TGTGCCAGCAGCCGCGATACCGGGGAGCTGTTTTTT. Amino acid sequence: CASSRDTGELFF.

This clonotype was counted only a few times. The rearrangement joins TRBV7-2 to TRBJ2-4; TRBD1 is a possible D gene (7 bases). V gave up 5 bases and J gave up 0 bases, with 14 bases separating them. The germline CDR1 and CDR2 sequences are SGHTA and FQGNSA. CDR3 length equals 16 residues. CDR3 amino acids: CASSPQGGLAKNIQYF. The CDR3 coding sequence is TGTGCCAGCAGCCCCCAGGGGGGACTAGCCAAAAACATTCAGTACTTC.

This clonotype was seen a handful of times. This chain joins TRBV11-2 and TRBJ2-7; D may be TRBD2 (5 bases). V was pared by 3 bases and J by 3 bases, with 12 bases between. Germline-derived CDR1 and CDR2 are SGHAT and FQNNGV. The CDR3 contains 14 residues. CDR3 sequence: CASSFVLGSYEQYF. The CDR3 nucleotides are TGTGCCAGCAGCTTTGTTCTGGGGAGCTACGAGCAGTACTTC. The full variable domain, its missing parts supplied by reference TRBV11-2 and TRBJ2-7, is EAGVAQSPRYKIIEKRQSVAFWCNPISGHATLYWYQQILGQGPKLLIQFQNNGVVDDSQLPKDRFSAERLKGVDSTLKIQPAKLEDSAVYLCASSFVLGSYEQYFGPGTRLTVT.